This passage covers 12 T cell receptor beta chains from one sample sequenced in a study of regulatory dendritic cells for organ transplantation. The assay was immunoSEQ multiplex PCR, and TCRdb's table has in-frame clones only and misses some. The repertoire holds approximately 35,000 clones, roughly 89% seen once, with over 0.06% in the top ten. The sequenced material came from naive CD4+ T cells from blood. Subset denoted: CD45RA+ naive T cells. Every receptor here comes from a human donor in good health.

The chain recombines TRBV27 with TRBJ1-4; 8 nucleotides match TRBD1. The germline gives CDR1 MNHEY, CDR2 SMNVEV (reference sequence). The V gene end was trimmed by 5 bases and the J gene end by 7 bases; junction bases not matched to a gene: 9. This CDR3 region has 15 residues. The CDR3 sequence: CASSIVWTGSEKLFF. The CDR3, as DNA: TGTGCCAGCAGTATAGTCTGGACAGGGTCTGAAAAACTGTTTTTT. Using reference TRBV27 and TRBJ1-4 for the parts outside the CDR3, the full variable domain is EAQVTQNPRYLITVTGKKLTVTCSQNMNHEYMSWYRQDPGLGLRQIYYSMNVEVTDKGDVPEGYKVSRKEKRNFPLILESPSPNQTSLYFCASSIVWTGSEKLFFGSGTQLSVL.

This clone turned up a few times. The chain carries TRBV30 and TRBJ1-1, with 9 bases lining up with TRBD1. Unmatched junction bases numbered 8, after V lost 6 bases and J lost 6 bases. Germline V gives CDR1 GTSNPN, CDR2 SVGIG (reference sequence). The CDR3 contains 13 residues. The CDR3 loop is CACRRDRDAEAFF. DNA for the CDR3: TGTGCCTGCCGCCGGGACAGGGACGCTGAAGCTTTCTTT.

The chain is built from TRBV7-9 and TRBJ1-1, with D hard to call. CDR1 is SEHNR and CDR2 is FQNEAQ in the germline V gene (reference sequence). V lost 1 base and J 7 bases, leaving 16 bases between the germline ends. This CDR3 is 15 amino acids long. The CDR3 here is CASSLVTGELGEAFF. The CDR3 nucleotides read TGTGCCAGCAGCTTAGTAACGGGCGAACTTGGTGAAGCTTTCTTT. The variable domain in full, with the rest retrieved from reference TRBV7-9 and TRBJ1-1, is DTGVSQNPRHKITKRGQNVTFRCDPISEHNRLYWYRQTLGQGPEFLTYFQNEAQLEKSRLLSDRFSAERPKGSFSTLEIQRTEQGDSAMYLCASSLVTGELGEAFFGQGTRLTVV.

V is TRBV2 and J is TRBJ2-2; D remains ambiguous. Germline lookup yields CDR1 SNHLY and CDR2 FYNNEI. The CDR3 has 13 residues. V was pared by 6 bases and J by 5 bases, with 10 bases between. DNA of the CDR3: TGTGCCAGCAGGGGTCGGTGGACCGGGGAGCTGTTTTTT. It translates to CASRGRWTGELFF.

The rearrangement links TRBV7-2 to TRBJ1-5; a possible D gene is TRBD1 (5 bases). Trimming took off 3 bases at V and 7 bases at J, with 10 bases between the two ends. Germline V gene lookup returns CDR1 SGHTA and CDR2 FQGNSA. The CDR3 is 13 residues long. CDR3 coding DNA: TGTGCCAGCAGCTTGGGGGTTTTGCAGCCCCAGCATTTT. This translates into CASSLGVLQPQHF.

V gene TRBV19 combines with J gene TRBJ1-1; 7 nucleotides align to TRBD1. CDR1 is LNHDA and CDR2 is SQIVND in the germline V gene (reference sequence). V gave up 5 bases and J gave up 11 bases; unmatched junction bases: 17. The CDR3 has 15 amino acids. CDR3 region: CASSRTDRARRRAFF. As DNA, the CDR3 is TGTGCCAGTAGTCGCACTGACAGGGCGCGGAGACGGGCTTTCTTT.

The chain combines TRBV9 with TRBJ1-1; possible D gene TRBD1, 6 bases. CDR1 is SGDLS and CDR2 is YYNGEE in the germline V gene. The V end was cut by 4 bases, the J end by 1 base, with 11 bases between. This CDR3 comprises 14 residues. The CDR3 reads CASSPQTGNTEAFF. The DNA of the CDR3 is TGTGCCAGCAGCCCCCAGACAGGGAACACTGAAGCTTTCTTT.

This chain links TRBV4-3 with TRBJ2-1, with 7 bases matching TRBD2. CDR1 and CDR2 from the germline V gene are LGHNA and YSLEER. With 0 bases clipped from V and 5 bases from J, the junction kept 7 bases outside the gene matches. The CDR3 length is 16 residues. CDR3 sequence (DNA): TGCGCCAGCAGCCAAGATATTCAGCGGGACGACAATGAGCAGTTCTTC. Translation gives CASSQDIQRDDNEQFF.

CDR3 loop: CAWRQDSPYEQYF. DNA for the CDR3: TGTGCCTGGAGACAGGACAGCCCCTACGAGCAGTACTTC. The rearrangement links TRBV30 to TRBJ2-7; tentatively, D is TRBD1 (6 bases). With 3 bases removed from V and 2 bases from J, the gap between germline ends came to 11 bases. CDR3 length: 13 residues. The germline CDR1 and CDR2 sequences are GTSNPN and SVGIG (reference sequence).

This rearrangement joins TRBV27 to TRBJ2-7; 11 bases are a match to TRBD2. Germline CDR1 and CDR2: MNHEY and SMNVEV (reference sequence). The ends lost 6 bases at V and 2 bases at J; junction bases unmatched: 18. This CDR3 is 19 amino acids long. In DNA, the CDR3 is TGTGCCAGCAGCCCCAGAACCCTTAGCGGGAGGGCACGCACCTACGAGCAGTACTTC. Its translation: CASSPRTLSGRARTYEQYF.

The chain couples TRBV7-5 to TRBJ1-5. TRBV7-5 is deemed a pseudogene. There are 16 residues in the CDR3. CDR3 residues: CARSLVRTYFIQPQHF. DNA for the CDR3: TGTGCCAGAAGCTTAGTCCGGACGTACTTTATTCAGCCCCAGCATTTT.

This clone was observed a single time. CDR3 DNA: TGTGCCAGCAGCAGAGGGGTAAGACAGCCCCAGCATTTT. Protein product: CASSRGVRQPQHF. V gene TRBV21-1 combines with J gene TRBJ1-5. TRBV21-1 is designated a pseudogene. The CDR3 is made up of 13 amino acids.